This T cell receptor beta chain appears in the sequencing data of a study of shared clonotypes between healthy human individuals. Input per replicate PCR of unsorted PBMC was about 300 ng DNA, corresponding to roughly 28,000 T cell genomes. PBMC DNA, left unsorted, was sequenced on ten immunoSEQ deep assay plates. Source study methods: For the immunoSEQ data, sequences were junction-only without quality scores, so filtering differed. Libraries were prepared by immunoSEQ multiplex PCR; TCRdb keeps only in-frame clonotypes and omits some of them. That table supplies the V and J calls and clone size; D and trimming were determined from the DNA. Of hundreds of thousands of clones listed, 70% to 80% are singletons. Nashville, Tennessee was home to all donors, each a Caucasian adult. The length of the CDR3 is 14 residues. Germline loops: CDR1 SGHTA, CDR2 FQGNSA. The V gene lost 3 bases and the J gene lost 8 bases, with 17 bases spanning the gap.

This TCR was sampled from a middle-aged woman in good health. Some clones in this sample may be carry-over from other donors' samples. The chain joins TRBV7-2 to TRBJ2-7; perhaps TRBD1 as D (5 bases). Sequenced input: PBMCs. CDR3 sequence: CASSFAARDKQQYF. CDR3 DNA sequence: TGTGCCAGCAGCTTCGCCGCCAGGGATAAGCAGCAGTACTTC.